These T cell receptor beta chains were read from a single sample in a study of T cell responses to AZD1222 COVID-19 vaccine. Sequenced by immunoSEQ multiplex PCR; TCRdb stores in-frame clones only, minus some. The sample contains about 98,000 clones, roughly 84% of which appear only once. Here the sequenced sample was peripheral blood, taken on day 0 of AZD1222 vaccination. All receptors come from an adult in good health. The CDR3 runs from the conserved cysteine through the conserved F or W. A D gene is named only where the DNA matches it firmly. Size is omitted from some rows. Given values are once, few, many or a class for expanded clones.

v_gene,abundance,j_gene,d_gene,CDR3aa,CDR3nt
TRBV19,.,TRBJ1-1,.,CASSILSGAAATEAFF,TGTGCCAGTAGTATATTATCCGGGGCGGCCGCCACTGAAGCTTTCTTT
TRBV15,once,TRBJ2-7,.,CATSRDRGYEQYF,TGTGCCACCAGCAGAGATAGGGGTTACGAGCAGTACTTC
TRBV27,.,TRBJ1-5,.,CASSLLGGRRPQPQHF,TGTGCCAGCAGTTTACTGGGGGGGCGCCGGCCTCAGCCCCAGCATTTT
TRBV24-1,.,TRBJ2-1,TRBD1,CATSDLGGQGANIQFF,TGTGCCACCAGTGATCTCGGGGGACAGGGGGCGAATATTCAGTTCTTC
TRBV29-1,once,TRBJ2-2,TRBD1,CSAVGTGGWTGELFF,TGCAGCGCTGTTGGGACAGGGGGTTGGACCGGGGAGCTGTTTTTT
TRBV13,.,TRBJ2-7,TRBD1,CAAAGTGARKQYF,TGTGCCGCGGCGGGGACAGGGGCTAGGAAGCAGTACTTC
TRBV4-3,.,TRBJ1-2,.,CASSQEPGSNGYTF,TGCGCCAGCAGCCAAGAGCCAGGGAGCAACGGCTACACCTTC
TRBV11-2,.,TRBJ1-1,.,CASREGQNTEAFF,TGTGCCAGCAGAGAGGGGCAGAACACTGAAGCTTTCTTT
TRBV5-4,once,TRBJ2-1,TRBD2,CALGLAGGNEQFF,TGTGCCCTCGGACTAGCGGGGGGCAATGAGCAGTTCTTC
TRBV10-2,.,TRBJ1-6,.,CASSESRARNSPLHF,TGCGCCAGCAGTGAGTCGAGAGCCCGAAATTCACCCCTCCACTTT
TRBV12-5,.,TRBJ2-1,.,CASGLVRDAGPFISSYNEQFF,TGTGCTAGTGGTTTGGTACGGGACGCTGGACCCTTTATCAGCTCCTACAATGAGCAGTTCTTC
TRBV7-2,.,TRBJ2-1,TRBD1,CASSPSGQGNEQFF,TGTGCCAGCAGCCCATCGGGACAGGGTAATGAGCAGTTCTTC
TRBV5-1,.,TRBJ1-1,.,CASSLDVGGTEAFF,TGCGCCAGCAGCTTGGACGTCGGTGGCACTGAAGCTTTCTTT
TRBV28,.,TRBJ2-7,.,CASSSIPSAGIYEQYF,TGTGCCAGCAGTTCGATCCCGTCAGCGGGTATTTACGAGCAGTACTTC
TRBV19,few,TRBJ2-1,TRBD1,CASSKPGQISYNEQFF,TGTGCCAGTAGTAAACCGGGACAGATTTCGTACAATGAGCAGTTCTTC
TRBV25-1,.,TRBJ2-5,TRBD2,CASSAAAGGETQYF,TGTGCCAGCAGTGCTGCGGCGGGAGGAGAGACCCAGTACTTC
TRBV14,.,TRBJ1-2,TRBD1,CASSPRGPNYGYTF,TGTGCCAGCAGTCCAAGGGGGCCTAACTATGGCTACACCTTC
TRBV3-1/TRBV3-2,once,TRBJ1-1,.,CASSHDGITEAFF,TGTGCCAGCAGCCACGACGGGATCACTGAAGCTTTCTTT
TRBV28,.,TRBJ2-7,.,CASKGSYEQYF,TGTGCCAGCAAGGGGTCCTACGAGCAGTACTTC
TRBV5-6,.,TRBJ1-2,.,CASRGANYGYTF,TGTGCCAGCAGAGGAGCGAACTATGGCTACACCTTC
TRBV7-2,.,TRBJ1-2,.,CASSLAGLLGYTF,TGTGCCAGCAGCTTAGCAGGACTTCTTGGCTACACCTTC
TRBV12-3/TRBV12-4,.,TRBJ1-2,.,CASSLKVGNGYTF,TGTGCCAGCAGTTTAAAGGTTGGGAATGGCTACACCTTC
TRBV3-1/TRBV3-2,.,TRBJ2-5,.,CASSQGQIQETQYF,TGTGCCAGCAGCCAGGGACAAATCCAAGAGACCCAGTACTTC
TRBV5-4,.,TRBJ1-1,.,CASSGPGQMNTEAFF,TGTGCCAGCAGCGGTCCGGGACAAATGAACACTGAAGCTTTCTTT
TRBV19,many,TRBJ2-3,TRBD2,CASSIGATSGSMTDTQYF,TGTGCCAGTAGTATAGGAGCAACTAGCGGGAGTATGACAGATACGCAGTATTTT
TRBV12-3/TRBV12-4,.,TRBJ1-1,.,CASSLARNTEAFF,TGTGCCAGCAGTTTGGCCCGGAACACTGAAGCTTTCTTT
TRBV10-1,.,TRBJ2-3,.,CASSESWSPTDTQYF,TGCGCCAGCAGTGAGTCGTGGAGCCCCACAGATACGCAGTATTTT